A single sample gave rise to the 22 T cell receptor beta chains below, sequenced in a study of blood T cells in healthy people across ages. Primed by a sample-barcoded 5' primer and a J-beta primer mix, a second PCR proceeded for about 6 to 12 cycles. TCRdb ran MiXCR on the 5' RACE reads and lists one entry per CDR3 protein. The table has 750,000 to 950,000 distinct CDR3 sequences, just under 30% seen once. This sample was shared with a second study, whose subject was T cells of mothers and their children.

Sequenced sample: blood. These receptors all come from a woman aged 40 to 55 in good health.

This clonotype was recorded a few times. CDR3 sequence: CASSNANEKLFF. In DNA, the CDR3 is TGTGCCAGCAGCAACGCAAATGAAAAACTGTTTTTT. The genes are TRBV9 and TRBJ1-4; no definite D call. In germline, CDR1 is SGDLS, CDR2 YYNGEE. V was trimmed by 4 bases and J by 5 bases, leaving 6 bases between them. The CDR3 is 12 amino acids. Combining the CDR3 with reference TRBV9 and TRBJ1-4 gives the whole variable domain DSGVTQTPKHLITATGQRVTLRCSPRSGDLSVYWYQQSLDQGLQFLIQYYNGEERAKGNILERFSAQQFPDLHSELNLSSLELGDSALYFCASSNANEKLFFGSGTQLSVL.

This clonotype has just a few counts. V is TRBV7-2 and J is TRBJ1-1; 8 bases match TRBD1. Trimming removed 5 bases from V and 5 bases from J; junction bases left unmatched: 10. The CDR3 spans 15 residues. Per the germline V gene, CDR1 is SGHTA and CDR2 is FQGNSA. The CDR3 region has the DNA TGTGCCAGCAGCACTCGGACAGGGAACAGGACTGAAGCTTTCTTT. Translating gives CASSTRTGNRTEAFF. Full variable domain (missing parts from reference TRBV7-2 and TRBJ1-1): GAGVSQSPSNKVTEKGKDVELRCDPISGHTALYWYRQSLGQGLEFLIYFQGNSAPDKSGLPSDRFSAERTGGSVSTLTIQRTQQEDSAVYLCASSTRTGNRTEAFFGQGTRLTVV.

On this clonotype itself: Possible read error: a much larger clone is one base away. This chain joins TRBV5-1 and TRBJ2-3, with a possible D match to TRBD2 (6 bases). The CDR3 length is 15 residues. CDR1 is SGHRS, CDR2 YFSETQ, per germline. Written as DNA, the CDR3 is TGCGCCAGCAGCATCGACGGTACTAGCACAGATACGCGGTATTTT. It yields the protein CASSIDGTSTDTRYF.

The sample holds a few counts of this clonotype. The chain uses TRBV7-2 and TRBJ2-1, with D possibly TRBD2 on 5 matching bases. This CDR3 has 17 amino acids. Trimming removed 5 bases from V and 1 base from J, with 18 bases in between. Germline loops: CDR1 SGHTA, CDR2 FQGNSA. CDR3 in amino acids: CASSRLGGQISYNEQFF. Written as DNA, the CDR3 is TGTGCCAGCAGCAGACTCGGCGGGCAAATTTCCTACAATGAGCAGTTCTTC.

The chain's CDR3 is CASSFGRSEQYF. CDR3 nucleotides: TGTGCCAGCAGCTTTGGCCGCTCCGAGCAGTACTTC. This chain connects TRBV7-9 to TRBJ2-4; D is unresolved. The J call is uncertain, as TRBJ2-7 better fits the DNA end. Germline-derived CDR1 and CDR2 are SEHNR and FQNEAQ (reference sequence). The CDR3 loop spans 12 amino acids.

V gene TRBV4-1 combines with J gene TRBJ2-6; D possibly corresponds to TRBD1 (6 bases). CDR1 and CDR2 (germline): MGHRA, YSYEKL. The CDR3 covers 16 residues. V was pared by 0 bases and J by 4 bases, with 10 bases between. CDR3 DNA: TGCGCCAGCAGCCAAGATCTCGGACAGGGGGCCAACGTCCTGACTTTC. Protein sequence: CASSQDLGQGANVLTF.

This clonotype was found a few times. The rearrangement uses TRBV5-1 and TRBJ2-4; 7 bases are shared with TRBD2. There are 13 residues in the CDR3. Germline lookup yields CDR1 SGHRS and CDR2 YFSETQ. The V segment lost 3 bases and the J segment 7 bases; nucleotides outside the gene matches: 4. CDR3 coding DNA: TGCGCCAGCAGCTGGGGGGGGGACAACATTCAGTACTTC. Translating gives CASSWGGDNIQYF.

This clonotype was counted once. The rearrangement joins TRBV3-1 to TRBJ2-5; possibly TRBD2 for D (6 bases). With 1 base removed from V and 2 bases from J, the gap between germline ends came to 14 bases. The germline CDR1 and CDR2 sequences are LGHDT and YNNKEL (reference sequence). The length of the CDR3 is 16 residues. The CDR3 nucleotides read TGTGCCAGCAGCCAAGGGTTAGGAGGGCTGCAAGAGACCCAGTACTTC. It codes for CASSQGLGGLQETQYF.

J is TRBJ2-1 and V is TRBV2, with 8 bases matching TRBD2. Germline CDR1 reads SNHLY; CDR2 reads FYNNEI. Trimming took 4 bases from V and 12 from J; bases not matched to a gene: 8. The CDR3 sequence is 13 residues long. The CDR3 DNA is TGTGCCAGCAGTGTCGAGCGGGGGAGTGGGCAGTTCTTC. Protein sequence: CASSVERGSGQFF. Looking up the rest from reference TRBV2 and TRBJ2-1 gives the full variable domain: EPEVTQTPSHQVTQMGQEVILRCVPISNHLYFYWYRQILGQKVEFLVSFYNNEISEKSEIFDDQFSVERPDGSNFTLKIRSTKLEDSAMYFCASSVERGSGQFFGPGTRLTVL.

A word on this clonotype: Compared with germline, one end of the junction differs, possibly owing to a read error. This chain connects TRBV7-9 to TRBJ2-1, with D maybe TRBD1 (6 bases). The CDR3 extends over 14 amino acids. Germline V gene data show CDR1 as SEHNR and CDR2 as FQNEAQ (reference sequence). The CDR3 here is CAGSYGTKWNEQFF. The CDR3 DNA reads TGTGCCGGCAGCTATGGGACAAAGTGGAATGAGCAGTTCTTC.

V usage is TRBV4-2 and J usage is TRBJ2-2, with TRBD2 identical over 10 bases. J lost 0 bases, V lost 0 bases, and 7 bases had no gene match. CDR3 length: 19 amino acids. Germline CDR1 LGHNA, CDR2 YNFKEQ. CDR3 amino acids: CASSQDNPSGGPNTGELFF. The CDR3 DNA is TGTGCCAGCAGCCAAGATAACCCTAGCGGGGGACCGAACACCGGGGAGCTGTTTTTT.

J is TRBJ2-7 and V is TRBV2; TRBD2 is a possible D gene (5 bases). The CDR3 length is 15 residues. V was cut by 0 bases and J by 4 bases, with 13 bases left in between. Germline lookup yields CDR1 SNHLY and CDR2 FYNNEI. The CDR3 DNA follows: TGTGCCAGCAGTGAAGCTCGGGGTGAGATTTACGAGCAGTACTTC. This gives the protein CASSEARGEIYEQYF.

V is TRBV5-1 and J is TRBJ1-2; TRBD1 matches 9 bases. Looked up from germline, CDR1 is SGHRS and CDR2 is YFSETQ. The CDR3 totals 14 residues. Trimming at V came to 4 bases and at J to 6 bases, leaving 7 bases not matched to a gene. CDR3 sequence: CASSAWTGANGYTF. CDR3 sequence (DNA): TGCGCCAGCAGCGCCTGGACAGGGGCAAATGGCTACACCTTC.

The chain links TRBV7-2 to TRBJ2-7; TRBD2 matches 9 bases. This CDR3 is built from 13 residues. The V gene end was trimmed by 8 bases and the J gene end by 3 bases; junction bases not matched to a gene: 5. The germline V gene has CDR1 SGHTA and CDR2 FQGNSA. The CDR3 region has the DNA TGTGCCAGCCGCAGGCGGGGGGGCTACGAGCAGTACTTC. Amino acid sequence: CASRRRGGYEQYF.

The chain recombines TRBV12-5 with TRBJ2-1; the D is unclear. CDR1 LGHNT and CDR2 FRNRAP come from the germline V gene. The CDR3 is made up of 15 amino acids. Trimming took 5 bases from V and 2 from J, leaving 13 bases between them. DNA of the CDR3: TGTGCTAGTGGTCGCCCCAATCGGCCCTACAATGAGCAGTTCTTC. This encodes CASGRPNRPYNEQFF.

This clonotype was observed many times. The chain joins TRBV20-1 to TRBJ2-5; 10 bases line up with TRBD1. The CDR3 extends over 14 amino acids. The V gene's germline CDR1 is DFQATT and CDR2 SNEGSKA (reference sequence). The J segment lost 2 bases and the V segment lost 5 bases, leaving 5 bases of the junction unmatched. The CDR3 protein is CSAGDRGRQETQYF. For the CDR3, the DNA is TGCAGTGCTGGGGACAGGGGTCGGCAAGAGACCCAGTACTTC.

At least ten counts were recorded for this clonotype. The V and J genes are TRBV28 and TRBJ2-7, with D possibly matching TRBD2 (5 bases). The germline V gene encodes CDR1 MDHEN and CDR2 SYDVKM. V was pared by 3 bases and J by 2 bases, with 11 bases between. The CDR3 is 14 residues long. The CDR3: CASSFRGRTYEQYF. In DNA form, the CDR3 reads TGTGCCAGCAGTTTTCGCGGGCGAACCTACGAGCAGTACTTC.

This CDR3 reads CASSQDASIVYTEAFF. The DNA of the CDR3 is TGCGCCAGCAGCCAAGACGCGTCCATCGTCTACACTGAAGCTTTCTTT. This chain links TRBV4-3 with TRBJ1-1; the D is unclear. The V gene's germline CDR1 is LGHNA and CDR2 YSLEER. V lost 0 bases, J lost 3 bases, and 14 bases lay in between. The CDR3 extends over 16 amino acids.

The J gene is TRBJ2-3, the V gene TRBV20-1, with 11 bases lining up with TRBD2. CDR1 and CDR2 (germline): DFQATT, SNEGSKA (reference sequence). J gave up 2 bases and V 4 bases, and 5 bases lay outside the gene matches. The CDR3 length is 15 residues. The CDR3 reads CSANLAGGLTDTQYF. The DNA for the CDR3 is TGCAGTGCTAACCTAGCGGGGGGCCTCACAGATACGCAGTATTTT.

As regards this clonotype: This may come from a read error, since a much larger clone is one base off. The chain carries TRBV14 and TRBJ2-3; TRBD1 might be the D (5 bases). Germline CDR1 is SGHDN and CDR2 is FVKESK. This CDR3 region has 13 residues. Trimming left V 6 bases short and J 2 bases short, with 9 bases between. CDR3: CASSPQDTDTQYF. The CDR3 coding sequence is TGTGCCAGCAGTCCACAGGACACAGATACGCAGTATTTT.

V usage is TRBV20-1 and J usage is TRBJ1-2; TRBD1 matches at 8 bases. J gave up 6 bases and V 3 bases, and 6 bases lay outside the gene matches. CDR1 DFQATT and CDR2 SNEGSKA come from the germline V gene (reference sequence). The CDR3 totals 13 residues. The CDR3 spells CSARAQTGDGYTF. As DNA, the CDR3 is TGCAGTGCTAGGGCCCAGACAGGGGATGGCTACACCTTC.

This clonotype was counted ten times or more. This rearrangement joins TRBV20-1 to TRBJ1-6, with D possibly being TRBD1 (6 bases). Germline V gene data show CDR1 as DFQATT and CDR2 as SNEGSKA (reference sequence). The CDR3 has 15 residues. The V end lost 0 bases, the J end lost 9 bases, and 15 bases lay between the germline ends. The CDR3 DNA reads as TGCAGTGCTAGAGATGGCAGGGGCGTTGGTTCACCCCTCCACTTT. This encodes CSARDGRGVGSPLHF.